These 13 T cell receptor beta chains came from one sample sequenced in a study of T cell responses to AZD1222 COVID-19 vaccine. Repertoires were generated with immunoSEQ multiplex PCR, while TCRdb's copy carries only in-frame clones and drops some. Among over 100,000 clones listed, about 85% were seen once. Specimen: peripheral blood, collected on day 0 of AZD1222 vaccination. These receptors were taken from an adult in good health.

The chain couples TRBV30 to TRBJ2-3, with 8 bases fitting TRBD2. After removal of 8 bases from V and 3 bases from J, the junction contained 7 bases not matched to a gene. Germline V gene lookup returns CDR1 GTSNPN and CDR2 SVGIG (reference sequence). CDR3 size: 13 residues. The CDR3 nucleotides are TGTGCCGGCCGGGGACTAGTTACAGATACGCAGTATTTT. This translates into CAGRGLVTDTQYF.

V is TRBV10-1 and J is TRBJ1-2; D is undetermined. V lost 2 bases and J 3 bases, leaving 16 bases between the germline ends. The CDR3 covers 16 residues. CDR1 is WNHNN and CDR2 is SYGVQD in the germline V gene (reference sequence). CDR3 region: CASSERWSNTDYGYTF. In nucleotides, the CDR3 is TGCGCCAGCAGTGAGAGGTGGTCAAATACGGACTATGGCTACACCTTC.

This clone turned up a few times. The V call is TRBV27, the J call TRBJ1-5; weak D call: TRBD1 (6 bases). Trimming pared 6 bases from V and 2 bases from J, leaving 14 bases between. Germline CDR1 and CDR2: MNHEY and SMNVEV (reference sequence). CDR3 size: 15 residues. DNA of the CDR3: TGTGCCAGCAGCTCCTGGGCAGGGGGCAATCAGCCCCAGCATTTT. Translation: CASSSWAGGNQPQHF.

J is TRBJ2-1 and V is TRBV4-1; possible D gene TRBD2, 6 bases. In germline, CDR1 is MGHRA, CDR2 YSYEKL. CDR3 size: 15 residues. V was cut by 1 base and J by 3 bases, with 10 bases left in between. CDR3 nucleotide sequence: TGCGCCAGCAGCCAAGTGCGGGATTTCTACAATGAGCAGTTCTTC. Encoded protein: CASSQVRDFYNEQFF.

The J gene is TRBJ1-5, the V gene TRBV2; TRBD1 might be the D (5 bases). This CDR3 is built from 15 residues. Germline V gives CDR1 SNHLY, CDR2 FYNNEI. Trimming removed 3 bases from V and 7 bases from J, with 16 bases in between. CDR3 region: CASSDLGEGYQPQHF. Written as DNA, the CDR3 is TGTGCCAGCAGTGACCTCGGGGAGGGGTACCAGCCCCAGCATTTT.

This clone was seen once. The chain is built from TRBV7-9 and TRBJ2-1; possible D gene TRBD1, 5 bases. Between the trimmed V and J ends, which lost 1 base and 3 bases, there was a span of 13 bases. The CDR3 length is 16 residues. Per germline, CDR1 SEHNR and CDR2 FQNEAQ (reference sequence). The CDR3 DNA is TGTGCCAGCAGCTTAGAGGGGCCTAGGGACTACAATGAGCAGTTCTTC. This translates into CASSLEGPRDYNEQFF. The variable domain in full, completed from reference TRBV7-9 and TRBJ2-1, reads DTGVSQNPRHKITKRGQNVTFRCDPISEHNRLYWYRQTLGQGPEFLTYFQNEAQLEKSRLLSDRFSAERPKGSFSTLEIQRTEQGDSAMYLCASSLEGPRDYNEQFFGPGTRLTVL.

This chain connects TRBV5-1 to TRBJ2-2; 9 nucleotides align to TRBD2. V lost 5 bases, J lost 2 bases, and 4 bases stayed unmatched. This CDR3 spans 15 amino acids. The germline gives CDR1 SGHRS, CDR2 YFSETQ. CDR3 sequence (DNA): TGCGCCAGCAGGCAGCGGGAGGATAACACCGGGGAGCTGTTTTTT. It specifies CASRQREDNTGELFF.

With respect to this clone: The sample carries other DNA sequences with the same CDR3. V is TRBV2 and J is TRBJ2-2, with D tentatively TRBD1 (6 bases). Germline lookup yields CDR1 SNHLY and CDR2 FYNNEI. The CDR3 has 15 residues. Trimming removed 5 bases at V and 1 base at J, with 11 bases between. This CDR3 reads CASSLQGQNTGELFF. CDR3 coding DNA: TGTGCCAGCAGTCTGCAGGGACAGAACACCGGGGAGCTGTTTTTT.

The CDR3, as DNA: TGTGCCAGCTCCCTCTCGTCACAGGGTTCCCAAGAGACCCAGTACTTC. It yields the protein CASSLSSQGSQETQYF. The V and J genes are TRBV18 and TRBJ2-5; a weak D match, TRBD1 (6 bases). The CDR3 contains 16 residues. Trimming shortened V by 6 bases and J by 1 base, and 18 bases separated the two germline ends. Germline V lookup: CDR1 KGHSH, CDR2 LQKENI.

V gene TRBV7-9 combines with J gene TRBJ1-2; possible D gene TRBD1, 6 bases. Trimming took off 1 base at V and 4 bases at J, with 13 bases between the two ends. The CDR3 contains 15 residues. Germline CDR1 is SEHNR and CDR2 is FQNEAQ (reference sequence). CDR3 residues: CASSLETGAFYGYTF. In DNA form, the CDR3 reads TGTGCCAGCAGCTTAGAGACAGGTGCCTTCTATGGCTACACCTTC.

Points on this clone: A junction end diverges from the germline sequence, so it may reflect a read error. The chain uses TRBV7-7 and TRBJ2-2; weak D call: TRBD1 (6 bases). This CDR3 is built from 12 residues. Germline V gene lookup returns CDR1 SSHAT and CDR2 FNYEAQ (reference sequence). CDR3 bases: TGTGCTAGCAGCTCAGGGGCCGGGGAGCTGTTTTTT. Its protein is CASSSGAGELFF.

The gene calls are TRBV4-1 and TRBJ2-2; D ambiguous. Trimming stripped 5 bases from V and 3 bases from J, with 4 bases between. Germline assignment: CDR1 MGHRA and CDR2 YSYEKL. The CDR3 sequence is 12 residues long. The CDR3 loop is CASSTHTGELFF. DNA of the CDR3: TGCGCCAGCAGCACCCACACCGGGGAGCTGTTTTTT.

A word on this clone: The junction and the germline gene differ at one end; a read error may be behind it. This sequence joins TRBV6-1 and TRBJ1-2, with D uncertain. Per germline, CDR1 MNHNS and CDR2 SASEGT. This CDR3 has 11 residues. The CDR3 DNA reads TGTGCCAGCAGAGAAGATTATGGCTACACCTTC. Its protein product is CASREDYGYTF.